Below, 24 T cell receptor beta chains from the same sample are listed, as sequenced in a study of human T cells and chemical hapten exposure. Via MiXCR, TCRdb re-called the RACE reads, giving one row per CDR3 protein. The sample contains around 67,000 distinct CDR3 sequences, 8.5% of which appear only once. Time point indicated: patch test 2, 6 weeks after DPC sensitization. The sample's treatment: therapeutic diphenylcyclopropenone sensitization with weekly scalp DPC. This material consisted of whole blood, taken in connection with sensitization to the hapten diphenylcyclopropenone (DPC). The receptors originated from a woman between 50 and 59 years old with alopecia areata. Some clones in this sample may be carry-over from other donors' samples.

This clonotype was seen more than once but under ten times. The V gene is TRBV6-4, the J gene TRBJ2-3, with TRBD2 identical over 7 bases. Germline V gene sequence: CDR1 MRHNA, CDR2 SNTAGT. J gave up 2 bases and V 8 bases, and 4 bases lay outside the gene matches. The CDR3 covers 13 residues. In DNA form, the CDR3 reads TGTGCCAGCGGGAGGGGAGTCACAGATACGCAGTATTTT. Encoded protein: CASGRGVTDTQYF.

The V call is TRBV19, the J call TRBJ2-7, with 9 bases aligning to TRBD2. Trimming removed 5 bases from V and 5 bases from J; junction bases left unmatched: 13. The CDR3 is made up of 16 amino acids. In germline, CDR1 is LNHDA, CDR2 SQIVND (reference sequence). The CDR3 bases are TGTGCCAGTAGTCCCTCCCAGAGCGGGGGGCCTAACGAGCAGTACTTC. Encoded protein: CASSPSQSGGPNEQYF.

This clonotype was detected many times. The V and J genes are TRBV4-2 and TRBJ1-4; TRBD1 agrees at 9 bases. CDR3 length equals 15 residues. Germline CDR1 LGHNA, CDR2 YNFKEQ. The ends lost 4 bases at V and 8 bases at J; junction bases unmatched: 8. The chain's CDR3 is CASSPQTGGGEKLFF. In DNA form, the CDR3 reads TGTGCCAGCAGCCCTCAGACAGGGGGGGGGGAAAAACTGTTTTTT.

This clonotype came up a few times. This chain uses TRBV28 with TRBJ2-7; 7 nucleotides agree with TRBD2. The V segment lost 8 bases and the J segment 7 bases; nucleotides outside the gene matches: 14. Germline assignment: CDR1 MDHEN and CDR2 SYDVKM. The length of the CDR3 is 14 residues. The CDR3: CASAEREGKEEQYF. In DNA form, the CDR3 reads TGTGCCAGCGCCGAGAGGGAGGGCAAAGAAGAGCAGTACTTC.

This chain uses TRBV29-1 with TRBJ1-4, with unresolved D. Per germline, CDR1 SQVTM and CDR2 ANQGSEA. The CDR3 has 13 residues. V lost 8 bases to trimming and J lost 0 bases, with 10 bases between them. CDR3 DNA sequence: TGCAGCTTCCGGAGTTCAACTAATGAAAAACTGTTTTTT. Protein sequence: CSFRSSTNEKLFF.

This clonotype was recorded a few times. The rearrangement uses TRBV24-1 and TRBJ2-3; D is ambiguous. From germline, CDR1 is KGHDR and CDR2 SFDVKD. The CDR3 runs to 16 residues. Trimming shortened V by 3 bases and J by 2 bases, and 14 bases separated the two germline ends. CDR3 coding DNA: TGTGCCACCAGTGATCCTCGGACGGAAACCACAGATACGCAGTATTTT. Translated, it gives CATSDPRTETTDTQYF.

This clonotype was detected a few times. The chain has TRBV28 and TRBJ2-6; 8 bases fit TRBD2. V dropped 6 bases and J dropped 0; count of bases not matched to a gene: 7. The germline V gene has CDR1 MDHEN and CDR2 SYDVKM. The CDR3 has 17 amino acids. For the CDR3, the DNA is TGTGCCAGCAGCCCAGGAAGCGGGGGCTCTGGGGCCAACGTCCTGACTTTC. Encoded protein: CASSPGSGGSGANVLTF.

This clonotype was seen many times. For the CDR3, the DNA is TGCAGTGCTAACCCGGGACTAGCATCAGATACGCAGTATTTT. It codes for CSANPGLASDTQYF. The chain joins TRBV20-1 to TRBJ2-3; TRBD2 matches 9 bases. Germline V gene data show CDR1 as DFQATT and CDR2 as SNEGSKA (reference sequence). The CDR3 contains 14 residues. The trim removed 4 bases at V and 4 bases at J, leaving 6 bases unmatched.

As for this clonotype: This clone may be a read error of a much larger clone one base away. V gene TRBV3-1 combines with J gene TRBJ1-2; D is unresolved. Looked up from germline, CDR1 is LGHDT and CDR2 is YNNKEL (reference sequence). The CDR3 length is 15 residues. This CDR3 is CTSSQETVANYGYTF. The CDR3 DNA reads TGTACCAGCAGCCAAGAAACAGTAGCTAACTATGGCTACACCTTC.

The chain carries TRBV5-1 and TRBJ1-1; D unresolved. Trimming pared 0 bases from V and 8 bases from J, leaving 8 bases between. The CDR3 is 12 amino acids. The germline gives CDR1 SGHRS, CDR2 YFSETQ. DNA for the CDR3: TGCGCCAGCAGCTTGGAGAGGGCAGAAGCTTTCTTT. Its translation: CASSLERAEAFF. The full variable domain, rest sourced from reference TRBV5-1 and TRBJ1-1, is KAGVTQTPRYLIKTRGQQVTLSCSPISGHRSVSWYQQTPGQGLQFLFEYFSETQRNKGNFPGRFSGRQFSNSRSEMNVSTLELGDSALYLCASSLERAEAFFGQGTRLTVV.

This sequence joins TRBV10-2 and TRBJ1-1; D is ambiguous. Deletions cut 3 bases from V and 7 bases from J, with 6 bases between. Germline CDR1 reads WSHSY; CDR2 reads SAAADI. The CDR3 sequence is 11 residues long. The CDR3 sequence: CASSDWNEAFF. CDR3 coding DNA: TGCGCCAGCAGTGACTGGAATGAAGCTTTCTTT.

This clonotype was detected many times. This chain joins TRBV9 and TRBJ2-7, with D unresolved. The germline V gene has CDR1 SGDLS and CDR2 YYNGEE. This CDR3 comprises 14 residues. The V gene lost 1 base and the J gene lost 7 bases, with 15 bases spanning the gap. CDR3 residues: CASSVLATDGEQYF. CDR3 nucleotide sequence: TGTGCCAGCAGCGTATTAGCTACGGATGGAGAGCAGTACTTC.

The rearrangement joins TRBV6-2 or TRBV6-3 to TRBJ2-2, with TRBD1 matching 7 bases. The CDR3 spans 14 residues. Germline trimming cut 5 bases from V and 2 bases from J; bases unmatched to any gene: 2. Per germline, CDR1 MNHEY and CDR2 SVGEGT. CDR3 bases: TGTGCCAGCAGTCGACAGGGAAACACCGGGGAGCTGTTTTTT. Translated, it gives CASSRQGNTGELFF.

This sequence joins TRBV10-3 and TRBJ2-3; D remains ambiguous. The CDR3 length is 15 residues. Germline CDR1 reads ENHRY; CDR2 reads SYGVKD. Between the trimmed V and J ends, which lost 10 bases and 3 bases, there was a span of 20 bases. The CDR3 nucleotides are TGTGCCACCACAGAAATCCAGTCCTTTACAGATACGCAGTATTTT. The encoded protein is CATTEIQSFTDTQYF.

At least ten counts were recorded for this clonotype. Here the CDR3 DNA reads TGTGCCAGCACGCCGACAGGGGGGTTAGATACGCAGTATTTT. This encodes CASTPTGGLDTQYF. This rearrangement joins TRBV12-3 or TRBV12-4 to TRBJ2-3; the match to TRBD1 covers 9 bases. This CDR3 is built from 14 residues. Trimming removed 7 bases from V and 5 bases from J; junction bases left unmatched: 7.

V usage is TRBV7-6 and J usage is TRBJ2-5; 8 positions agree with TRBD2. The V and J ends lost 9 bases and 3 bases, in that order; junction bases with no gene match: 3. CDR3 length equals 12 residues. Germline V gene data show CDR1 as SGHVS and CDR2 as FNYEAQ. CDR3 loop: CASRAGEETQYF. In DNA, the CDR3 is TGTGCCAGTAGAGCGGGAGAAGAGACCCAGTACTTC.

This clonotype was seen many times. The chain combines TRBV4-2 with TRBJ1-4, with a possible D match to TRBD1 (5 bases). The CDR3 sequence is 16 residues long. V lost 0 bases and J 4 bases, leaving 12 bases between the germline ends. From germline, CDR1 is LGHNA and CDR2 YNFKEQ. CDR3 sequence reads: CASSQDRQGDNEKLFF. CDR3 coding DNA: TGTGCCAGCAGCCAAGATCGGCAGGGTGATAATGAAAAACTGTTTTTT.

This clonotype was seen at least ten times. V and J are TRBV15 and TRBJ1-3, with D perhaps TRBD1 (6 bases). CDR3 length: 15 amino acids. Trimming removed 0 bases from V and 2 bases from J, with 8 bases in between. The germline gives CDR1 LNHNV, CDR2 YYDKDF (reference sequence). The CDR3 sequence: CATSRDRTAGNTIYF. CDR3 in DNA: TGTGCCACCAGCAGAGACAGGACAGCTGGAAACACCATATATTTT. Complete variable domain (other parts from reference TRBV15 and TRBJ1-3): DAMVIQNPRYQVTQFGKPVTLSCSQTLNHNVMYWYQQKSSQAPKLLFHYYDKDFNNEADTPDNFQSRRPNTSFCFLDIRSPGLGDTAMYLCATSRDRTAGNTIYFGEGSWLTVV.

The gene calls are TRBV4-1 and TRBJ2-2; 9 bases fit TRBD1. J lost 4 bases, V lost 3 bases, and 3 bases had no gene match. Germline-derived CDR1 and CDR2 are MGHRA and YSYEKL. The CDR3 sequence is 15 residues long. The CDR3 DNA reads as TGCGCCAGCAGCCAGCCGGGACAGGGCACCGGGGAGCTGTTTTTT. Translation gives CASSQPGQGTGELFF.

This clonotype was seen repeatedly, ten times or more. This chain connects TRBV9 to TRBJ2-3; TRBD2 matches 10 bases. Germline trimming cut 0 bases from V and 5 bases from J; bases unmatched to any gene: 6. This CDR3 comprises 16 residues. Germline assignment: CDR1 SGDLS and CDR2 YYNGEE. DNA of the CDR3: TGTGCCAGCAGCGTAGAAGTCCTAGCGGGAGTAGATACGCAGTATTTT. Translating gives CASSVEVLAGVDTQYF.

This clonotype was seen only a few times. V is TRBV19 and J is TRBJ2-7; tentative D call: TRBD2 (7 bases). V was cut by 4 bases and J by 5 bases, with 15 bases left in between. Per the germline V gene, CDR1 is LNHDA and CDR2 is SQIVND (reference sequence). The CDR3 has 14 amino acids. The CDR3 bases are TGTGCCAGTAGTACGGTGGGGGGGCCGGACGAGCAGTACTTC. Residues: CASSTVGGPDEQYF.

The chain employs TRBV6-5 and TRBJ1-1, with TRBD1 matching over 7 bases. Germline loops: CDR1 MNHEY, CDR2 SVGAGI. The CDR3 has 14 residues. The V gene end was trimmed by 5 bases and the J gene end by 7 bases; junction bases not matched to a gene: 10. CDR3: CASSPSRQGSEAFF. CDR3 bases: TGTGCCAGCAGTCCGTCCCGACAGGGAAGTGAAGCTTTCTTT.

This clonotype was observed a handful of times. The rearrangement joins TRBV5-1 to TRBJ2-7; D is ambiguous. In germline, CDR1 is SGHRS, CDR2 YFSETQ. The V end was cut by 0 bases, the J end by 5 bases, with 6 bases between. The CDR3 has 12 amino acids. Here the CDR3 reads CASSLGSNEQYF. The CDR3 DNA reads TGCGCCAGCAGCTTGGGTAGTAACGAGCAGTACTTC.

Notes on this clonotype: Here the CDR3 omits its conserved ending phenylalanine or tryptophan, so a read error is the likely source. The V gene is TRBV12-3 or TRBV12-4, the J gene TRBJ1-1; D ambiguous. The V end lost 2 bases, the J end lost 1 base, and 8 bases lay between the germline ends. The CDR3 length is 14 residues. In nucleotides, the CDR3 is TGTGCCAGCAGTTTACCCCCAGAGAACACTGAAGCTTTCTCT. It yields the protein CASSLPPENTEAFS.